This is a list of T cell receptor beta chains from one sample in a study of blood T cell repertoires in COVID-19. This table comes from immunoSEQ multiplex PCR, and its TCRdb copy is limited to in-frame clones, with some not included. The sample records around 140,000 clones, over 75% being singletons. Input material: peripheral blood. These receptors were collected from a man between 60 and 70 years old with active or convalescent COVID-19. CDR3s include the opening cysteine and the closing phenylalanine or tryptophan. The D gene is left open where the match is weak.

V gene: TRBV4-1
D gene: -
J gene: TRBJ2-7
CDR3 DNA: TGCGCCAGCAGCCAAGGAACGGGGGAGACCTACGAGCAGTACTTC
CDR3 protein: CASSQGTGETYEQYF

V gene: TRBV2
D gene: TRBD2
J gene: TRBJ2-2
CDR3 DNA: TGTGCCCCCATCGGTAGCGGGACCGGGGAGCTGTTTTTT
CDR3 protein: CAPIGSGTGELFF

V gene: TRBV11-1
D gene: TRBD2
J gene: TRBJ2-7
CDR3 DNA: TGTGCCAGCAGCGCGGGACTAGCGCCCGAGCAGTACTTC
CDR3 protein: CASSAGLAPEQYF

V gene: TRBV5-3
D gene: TRBD1
J gene: TRBJ2-3
CDR3 DNA: TGTGCCAGAAGCCACGACAGGGGTACAGATACGCAGTATTTT
CDR3 protein: CARSHDRGTDTQYF

V gene: TRBV28
D gene: -
J gene: TRBJ1-5
CDR3 DNA: TGTGCCAGCACCGGAGAGGGTTGGGGCAATCAGCCCCAGCATTTT
CDR3 protein: CASTGEGWGNQPQHF

V gene: TRBV3-1/TRBV3-2
D gene: TRBD2
J gene: TRBJ2-2
CDR3 DNA: TGTGCCAGCAGCCAAGATGGCACTAGCGGAAGGGGGGAGCTGTTTTTT
CDR3 protein: CASSQDGTSGRGELFF

V gene: TRBV29-1
D gene: -
J gene: TRBJ1-1
CDR3 DNA: TGCAGCGTCTCCCGAGGCCCCGACACTGAAGCTTTCTTT
CDR3 protein: CSVSRGPDTEAFF

V gene: TRBV5-4
D gene: TRBD1
J gene: TRBJ2-1
CDR3 DNA: TGTGCCAGCAGCTTGGAACAGGGGGCGTCGGTTGAGCAGTTCTTC
CDR3 protein: CASSLEQGASVEQFF

V gene: TRBV28
D gene: TRBD2
J gene: TRBJ2-3
CDR3 DNA: TGTGCCAGCAGTTTTCCCGGGAGGGCCACAGATACGCAGTATTTT
CDR3 protein: CASSFPGRATDTQYF

V gene: TRBV4-1
D gene: TRBD2
J gene: TRBJ2-1
CDR3 DNA: TGCGCCAGCAGCCAAGTAGGACTAGCGGGAGGAAATGAGCAGTTCTTC
CDR3 protein: CASSQVGLAGGNEQFF

V gene: TRBV19
D gene: -
J gene: TRBJ2-2
CDR3 DNA: TGTGCCAGTAGTATAGGGGGGCTAAGCGGGGAGCTGTTTTTT
CDR3 protein: CASSIGGLSGELFF